This TCR beta chain was captured by sequencing in a study of blood T cell repertoires in COVID-19 (dated by TCRdb to 2020 to 2021). About the study as a whole: Samples covering the acute and convalescent phases of COVID-19 were provided by collaborators in the United States, Italy and Spain. Nearly every sample came with metadata listing a de-identified subject ID, COVID-19 status, age in years and sex. The prospective study material was composed of cDNA or gDNA derived from T cells, B-cell-depleted T cells, or PBMCs. Where HLA class I and class II types were available, the types were taken from metadata supplied by the sample provider, not from assay-based typing. The dataset comprised deeply sampled blood TCRbeta repertoires from subjects exposed to, actively infected with, or recovered from COVID-19. Samples came from the ongoing ImmuneRACE study (first 160 participants) plus 1,254 subjects from 6 global collaborators. A freely available public database, intended as a resource for researchers studying the immune response to SARS-CoV-2, is where the repertoires were released.

The immunoSEQ Assay, a bias-controlled multiplex PCR, was used to amplify TCRbeta CDR3 regions from genomic DNA. Regarding the original processing steps: The number of nucleated cells in each sample was estimated by amplification of reference gene primers within the assay. To quantify the absolute abundance of each unique TCRbeta CDR3 rearrangement, sequence reads were collapsed and filtered. For each sample, productive Simpson clonality was calculated as the square root of Simpson's diversity index over productive rearrangements. TCRdb holds this immuneACCESS table with in-frame rearrangements only. Some clones are missing; in checked studies, unresolved V genes explain under half, and the rest has no known cause. V, J and clone size are those of that table, while D and trimming were read from the DNA. The sample includes some 190,000 clones, with approximately 83% observed a single time. The ten biggest clones cover more than 3% of the sample.

A note on this clone: It lacks a known antigen. Per-base qualities were not stored, and no clone one base away is much larger.

General study outcomes and caveats: Clinical and demographic metadata were provided uncurated, with the amount varying by source and participant.

Collaborating institutions collected whole blood in K2EDTA tubes following their own protocols. For TCRbeta analysis, collaborators shipped samples as frozen whole blood, isolated PBMCs, or DNA extracted from either of those sample types. The CDR3 sequence holds 12 residues, the cysteine and phenylalanine included. The only DNA kept is the CDR3, 36 bases in frame from the first base. CDR1 is given as LNHDA and CDR2 as SQIVND, both from the germline V gene (reference sequence). V lost 3 bases and J lost 1 base; the stretch between them is 3 bases long. The sequence derives from a man between 60 and 70 years old with acute or convalescent COVID-19. The sequencing sample was made of peripheral blood. The chain couples TRBV19 to TRBJ1-1; no D gene can be assigned with confidence. Read as DNA, the sequence is TGTGCCAGTAGTATCGGGAACACTGAAGCTTTCTTT. It is translated as CASSIGNTEAFF.